The 17 T cell receptor beta chains given below trace back to one sample, sequenced in a study of CD8+CD57+ T cells in acquired aplastic anemia. The template for TCR beta VDJ and CDR3 sequence profiling was genomic DNA. TCRdb reprocessed the reads via MiXCR and lists one record per CDR3 protein. The table has about 140,000 distinct CDR3 sequences, about 40% seen once. Sample: sorted CD4+, CD8+, or CD8+CD57+ T cells (not recorded which) from PBMCs. The receptors come from a human donor in good health, serving as a control.

This clonotype was recorded many times. The chain carries TRBV11-2 and TRBJ2-5; D gene unclear. The germline gives CDR1 SGHAT, CDR2 FQNNGV. The CDR3 covers 14 residues. Trimming cost V 1 base and J 7 bases, with 13 bases left between them. The CDR3 region is CASSLGYQSTTQYF. The CDR3 DNA sequence: TGTGCCAGCAGCTTAGGCTACCAGTCAACGACCCAGTACTTC. The variable domain in full, completed from reference TRBV11-2 and TRBJ2-5, reads EAGVAQSPRYKIIEKRQSVAFWCNPISGHATLYWYQQILGQGPKLLIQFQNNGVVDDSQLPKDRFSAERLKGVDSTLKIQPAKLEDSAVYLCASSLGYQSTTQYFGPGTRLLVL.

This chain uses TRBV29-1 with TRBJ1-2; D is perhaps TRBD1 (5 bases). Germline lookup yields CDR1 SQVTM and CDR2 ANQGSEA. The CDR3 is 14 residues long. Trimming left V 1 base short and J 7 bases short, with 16 bases between. CDR3 DNA sequence: TGCAGCGTTGAAGGCCAGGGAATTAAGAGTGGCTACACCTTC. Protein: CSVEGQGIKSGYTF.

There are many counts of this clonotype. The chain joins TRBV20-1 to TRBJ1-1; D is perhaps TRBD1 (6 bases). CDR3 length: 15 residues. V was cut by 2 bases and J by 0 bases, with 13 bases left in between. Looked up from germline, CDR1 is DFQATT and CDR2 is SNEGSKA (reference sequence). The CDR3 nucleotides read TGCAGTGCTAGATGGGGGGGCCCTGTGAACACTGAAGCTTTCTTT. Translating it yields CSARWGGPVNTEAFF.

This sequence joins TRBV7-2 and TRBJ2-5; D uncertain. V was shortened by 7 bases and J by 5 bases, with 11 bases between the two germline ends. Germline lookup yields CDR1 SGHTA and CDR2 FQGNSA. The CDR3 loop spans 12 amino acids. The CDR3 here is CASTTCNETQYF. For the CDR3, the DNA is TGTGCCAGCACCACCTGTAACGAGACCCAGTACTTC.

As for this clonotype: The conserved phenylalanine or tryptophan is not found at the CDR3 terminus, so this likely reflects a read error. The chain combines TRBV15 with TRBJ1-3, with D uncertain. The CDR3 is 15 amino acids. Germline values: CDR1 LNHNV, CDR2 YYDKDF (reference sequence). CDR3 nucleotides: TGTACCACCAGCAGAGACGCTCGCTCTGGAAACACCATATATTAT. It codes for CTTSRDARSGNTIYY.

This clonotype was detected many times. The chain employs TRBV6-6 and TRBJ1-2; TRBD1 matches at 8 bases. CDR3 length equals 14 residues. Trimming at V came to 2 bases and at J to 8 bases, leaving 7 bases not matched to a gene. Germline CDR1 is MNHNY and CDR2 is SVGAGI (reference sequence). CDR3 loop: CASSYPGGERGYTF. CDR3 nucleotides: TGTGCCAGCAGTTACCCAGGGGGCGAGAGGGGCTACACCTTC.

As concerns this clonotype: This may come from a read error, since a much larger clone is one base off. The chain is built from TRBV7-9 and TRBJ1-2, with 7 bases lining up with TRBD1. Germline V gene data show CDR1 as SEHNR and CDR2 as FQNEAQ (reference sequence). The CDR3 spans 14 residues. The CDR3: CARSSGGLDYGYTF. The DNA for the CDR3 is TGTGCCCGCAGCTCAGGGGGGCTGGACTATGGCTACACCTTC.

The V gene is TRBV24-1, the J gene TRBJ2-7, with TRBD1 identical over 7 bases. CDR3 length: 16 amino acids. Losses at the gene ends were 4 bases for V and 5 bases for J; bases not matched to a gene: 13. From germline, CDR1 is KGHDR and CDR2 SFDVKD. For the CDR3, the DNA is TGTGCCACCAGTGAGACGTCAGGACAGGCTGTGGACGAGCAGTACTTC. The encoded protein is CATSETSGQAVDEQYF.

In this sample, this clonotype turned up many times. J is TRBJ2-1 and V is TRBV24-1, with 14 positions matching TRBD2. The CDR3 extends over 19 amino acids. V gave up 4 bases and J gave up 8 bases; unmatched junction bases: 15. CDR1 and CDR2 (germline): KGHDR, SFDVKD. The CDR3 bases are TGTGCCACCAGTGACGCCGACATAAGGACTAGCGGGAGGCAATATGAGCAGTTCTTC. It encodes CATSDADIRTSGRQYEQFF.

This chain links TRBV29-1 with TRBJ2-7, with 13 bases aligning to TRBD2. Germline V gene data show CDR1 as SQVTM and CDR2 as ANQGSEA. After removal of 8 bases from V and 2 bases from J, the junction contained 15 bases not matched to a gene. The CDR3 is 17 amino acids. The DNA of the CDR3 is TGCAGCAGTAGAGGAGGACTAGCGGGGGCCTATGCCTACGAGCAGTACTTC. Translation gives CSSRGGLAGAYAYEQYF.

This clonotype occurred a few times. The chain couples TRBV10-3 to TRBJ2-3; TRBD1 or TRBD2 may be the D gene (6 bases each). The CDR3 totals 16 residues. CDR1 is ENHRY, CDR2 SYGVKD, per germline. With 6 bases removed from V and 2 bases from J, the gap between germline ends came to 18 bases. CDR3 loop: CAISAQGRGDTDTQYF. The CDR3 bases are TGTGCCATCAGCGCCCAGGGGCGGGGTGACACAGATACGCAGTATTTT.

This clonotype was counted many times. The gene calls are TRBV3-1 and TRBJ2-3, with 11 bases matching TRBD2. J gave up 6 bases and V 2 bases, and 7 bases lay outside the gene matches. Germline lookup yields CDR1 LGHDT and CDR2 YNNKEL (reference sequence). The CDR3 extends over 16 amino acids. In nucleotides, the CDR3 is TGTGCCAGCAGCCAACTTAGCGGGGGGGCAGGTGATACGCAGTATTTT. This encodes CASSQLSGGAGDTQYF.

About this clonotype: Since a much larger clone is just one base distant, this may be a read error. The conserved phenylalanine or tryptophan normally closing the CDR3 is absent here, so this likely arose from a read error. The chain recombines TRBV12-3 or TRBV12-4 with TRBJ1-1; D gene ambiguous. Trimming took 11 bases from V and 5 from J, leaving 18 bases between them. This CDR3 has 13 amino acids. The CDR3 region is CAAVTRGWTEAFV. The CDR3 DNA is TGTGCCGCAGTAACACGGGGATGGACTGAAGCTTTCGTT.

This chain links TRBV9 with TRBJ2-4; possible D gene TRBD1, 5 bases. The CDR3 runs 12 residues. Trimming removed 3 bases at V and 7 bases at J, with 8 bases between. In germline, CDR1 is SGDLS, CDR2 YYNGEE. The CDR3 sequence is CASSEQGNIQYF. In DNA, the CDR3 is TGTGCCAGCAGCGAGCAGGGTAACATTCAGTACTTC.

This chain connects TRBV2 to TRBJ1-2; maybe TRBD1 (5 bases). Trimming removed 4 bases at V and 4 bases at J, with 13 bases between. The CDR3 loop spans 14 amino acids. Germline V gene sequence: CDR1 SNHLY, CDR2 FYNNEI. CDR3 in DNA: TGTGCCAGCAGTGCTCGAGACGGGACCTATGGCTACACCTTC. Protein sequence: CASSARDGTYGYTF.

The chain combines TRBV5-4 with TRBJ2-2; D uncertain. V was cut by 4 bases and J by 1 base, with 8 bases left in between. The CDR3 runs to 14 residues. Germline CDR1 and CDR2: SGHNT and YYREEE (reference sequence). CDR3 in amino acids: CASSPLQNTGELFF. CDR3 sequence (DNA): TGTGCCAGCAGCCCATTACAGAACACCGGGGAGCTGTTTTTT.

The CDR3 DNA reads TGTGCCAGTAGTAGGCAGGGGAGTTCACCCCTCCACTTT. Amino acids: CASSRQGSSPLHF. The V call is TRBV19, the J call TRBJ1-6, with D possibly TRBD1 on 6 matching bases. Germline V CDR1 and CDR2: LNHDA, SQIVND (reference sequence). The CDR3 sequence is 13 residues long. The V and J ends lost 4 bases and 9 bases respectively, with 10 bases between them.